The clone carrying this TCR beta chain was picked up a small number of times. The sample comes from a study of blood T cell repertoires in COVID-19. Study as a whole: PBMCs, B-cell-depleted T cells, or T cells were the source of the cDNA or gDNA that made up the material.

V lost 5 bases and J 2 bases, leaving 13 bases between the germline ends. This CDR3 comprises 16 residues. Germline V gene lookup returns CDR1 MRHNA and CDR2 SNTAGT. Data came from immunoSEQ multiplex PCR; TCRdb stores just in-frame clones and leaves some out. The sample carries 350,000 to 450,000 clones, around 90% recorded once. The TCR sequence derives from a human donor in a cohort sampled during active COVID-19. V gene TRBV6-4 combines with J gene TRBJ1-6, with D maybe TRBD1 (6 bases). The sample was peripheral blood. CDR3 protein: CASSPRDKPYNSPLHF. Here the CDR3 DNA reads TGTGCCAGCAGTCCCCGGGACAAACCCTATAATTCACCCCTCCACTTT.